One and the same sample provided the 2 T cell receptor beta chains below, sequenced in a study of shared clonotypes between healthy human individuals. Assay used: immunoSEQ multiplex PCR; TCRdb lists only in-frame clones, some missing. The table records under 2,000,000 clones, less than 95% of them present only once. CD45RO negativity and positive selection for CCR7 defined naive CD8 cells, a population that excluded terminally differentiated effector memory CD45RA+ cells. What was sequenced was naive CD8+ T cells sorted from blood. These receptors were taken from a man younger than 35 in good health.

As regards this clone: The same CDR3 can be traced to other DNA sequences in this sample. The chain recombines TRBV6-5 with TRBJ1-1; no clear D gene. The germline V gene encodes CDR1 MNHEY and CDR2 SVGAGI. The CDR3 consists of 12 residues. Trimming removed 5 bases from V and 0 bases from J, with 4 bases in between. In DNA, the CDR3 is TGTGCCAGCAGTCAGTTGAACACTGAAGCTTTCTTT. This sequence encodes CASSQLNTEAFF.

The V call is TRBV6-6, the J call TRBJ1-1; D unresolved. The germline V gene encodes CDR1 MNHNY and CDR2 SVGAGI (reference sequence). The CDR3 loop spans 13 amino acids. V was pared by 4 bases and J by 0 bases, with 6 bases between. CDR3 sequence (DNA): TGTGCCAGCAGTTCTACGCTGAACACTGAAGCTTTCTTT. Translating gives CASSSTLNTEAFF.